This TCR beta chain appears in the sequencing data of a study of cytomegalovirus exposure and HLA in healthy donors. The CDR3 length is 15 residues. V shed 3 bases and J 5 bases; nucleotides not matched to a gene: 6. Germline CDR1 is MNHNS and CDR2 is SASEGT. The method was immunoSEQ multiplex PCR; TCRdb's version includes in-frame clones alone and lacks a portion of them. In the table there are 180,000 or so clones, 80% to 90% of which are singletons. The receptor was derived from a young woman in good health and CMV-seropositive. The sequenced material came from PBMCs. The chain combines TRBV6-1 with TRBJ1-4, with 7 bases lining up with TRBD1. CDR3 in DNA: TGTGCCAGCAGTGACGCCGGGACAGTAAATGAAAAACTGTTTTTT. This translates into CASSDAGTVNEKLFF.